This paragraph covers one T cell receptor beta chain sequence. The data belong to a study of blood T cell repertoires in COVID-19. Across the whole study: PBMCs, B-cell-depleted T cells, or T cells were the source of the cDNA or gDNA that made up the material.

Only in-frame clones appear in the TCRdb table, and some are missing; sequencing was by immunoSEQ multiplex PCR. The profile shows some 250,000 clones, 86% of them singletons. J lost 1 base, V lost 5 bases, and 4 bases had no gene match. The CDR3 spans 14 residues. Germline lookup yields CDR1 SGHNT and CDR2 YYREEE (reference sequence). Sample: peripheral blood. This TCR was recovered from a man aged 55 to 70 with acute or convalescent COVID-19. The chain has TRBV5-4 and TRBJ1-2; the match to TRBD1 covers 8 bases. Here the CDR3 DNA reads TGTGCCAGCAGGACAGGGGAAATTAACTATGGCTACACCTTC. Protein product: CASRTGEINYGYTF.